This section outlines one T cell receptor beta chain sequence together with its context. Its antigen remains unidentified. No much larger clone exists at a distance of one base, and base qualities are not known. The sample belongs to a study of T cells in Graves' hyperthyroidism and ophthalmopathy (dated by TCRdb to the late 2010s). For the study in its entirety: Peripheral blood samples were taken at the time of initial diagnosis, prior to any treatment. Prospective prediction of ophthalmopathy was tested in an independent validation cohort consisting of some 18 hyperthyroidism patients and around 16 patients who later progressed to ophthalmopathy. TCR Vbeta CDR3 sequencing of 140 or so peripheral blood samples (under 45 ophthalmopathy, 75 to 85 hyperthyroidism and roughly 17 progressor patients) is reported in the paper. The 75 to 100 discovery patients were randomly split 7:3 into training and test sets. Following sampling, methimazole starting at 30 mg daily was given to hyperthyroidism patients, and high-dose intravenous methylprednisolone was given to ophthalmopathy patients. Thyroid tissue and blood T-cell repertoires from several Graves' hyperthyroidism patients were also compared in the study. A discovery cohort of about a hundred patients, about 40 with Graves' ophthalmopathy and 55 to 65 with stable Graves' hyperthyroidism, was used to find distinguishing TCR V-J signatures. General conclusions and limits of the study: Most expanded thyroid clonotypes (frequency above 0.001) were also found in blood, which suggests that blood repertoires may mirror thyroid immune responses. In validation, the model predicted progression to ophthalmopathy with 60% to 71% sensitivity and approximately 72% specificity, a median of around 6.6 months before onset. A model built on a 13 V-J signature distinguished ophthalmopathy from stable hyperthyroidism, reaching about 88% sensitivity and 81.08% specificity in cross-validation and 80%/75% in testing. Sample size was not statistically predetermined, and investigators were not blinded to group allocation.

Counted from cysteine to phenylalanine, this CDR3 has 16 amino acids. The only DNA kept is the CDR3, 48 bases in frame from the first base. V gives up 6 bases and J gives up 4 bases, and the segment between their germline ends measures 16 bases. Hyperthyroidism patients were aged 18 to 65 years and newly diagnosed, with disease duration of less than 2 months. Patients with uncontrolled infections, other autoimmune diseases, pregnancy or lactation were excluded. Diagnoses were established on the basis of clinical symptoms, serum thyroxine and TRAb, thyroid ultrasound, and orbital computed tomography. For progressor patients, blood was drawn at the first diagnosis of hyperthyroidism, before any ophthalmopathy symptoms had appeared. Ficoll-Paque density gradient centrifugation was used to isolate PBMCs from 8.5 to 10 ml of fresh peripheral blood. Patients classed as progressors first received a Graves' hyperthyroidism diagnosis and then went on to develop ophthalmopathy during follow-up. Trizol reagent was used to extract total RNA, and RNA quality was then checked on an Agilent 2100 Bioanalyzer.

The TCR beta CDR3 regions were amplified from the RNA transcripts. For the first round of RT-PCR on the TCR CDR3, the HTBI primer set was used together with the Qiagen OneStep RT-PCR kit. A second multiplex PCR round built the libraries, followed by size selection and purification. Libraries were sequenced paired-end with 100 bp reads on an Illumina HiSeq2000. As for the authors' bioinformatics: SOAPnuke was used to process the raw data, with reads discarded if the reads contained adapters or uncalled bases, had a mean Phred below 15, or lacked an exact constant-primer or identifier match. COPE v1.2.5 was used to merge the high-quality paired reads, and each unique nucleotide sequence was defined as a clonotype. Clonotypes were aligned to IMGT TRBV, TRBD and TRBJ reference segments using MiTCR v1.1. Only V-J combinations with frequency above 0.0001, covering about 99% of repertoires, were analysed. The TCS score was defined as F50 (clonal expansion) divided by E x V (chaos), with BLOSUM62-based TCRdist calculated between CDR3 peptides within each V-J. Welch's t-statistics and random forest reduced several hundred V-J features to 10 to 15, which were used in a naive Bayes classifier (R e1071). Clones were called with MiXCR by TCRdb after fastp trimmed the public reads at Q25, and only in-frame beta chains were retained. Duplicate CDR3 protein sequences are folded into a single record with the most common DNA and genes. For this entry, the V and J calls and clone size follow TCRdb and not the study's own pipeline. A total of 130,000 to 150,000 distinct CDR3 sequences appear in this sample, roughly a fifth of them only once. In total, the top ten clones hold around 70% of the sample.

Sample: blood. The chain joins TRBV12-3 or TRBV12-4 to TRBJ2-6; the D gene is tentatively TRBD1 or TRBD2, each matching 5 bases. The clonotype was recovered from a woman aged 45-65 years with Graves' hyperthyroidism that later progressed to Graves' ophthalmopathy. The DNA sequence is TGTGCCAGCAGCCCTTTGGTAGGGACCGGGGCCAACGTCCTGACTTTC. Translated, it gives CASSPLVGTGANVLTF.